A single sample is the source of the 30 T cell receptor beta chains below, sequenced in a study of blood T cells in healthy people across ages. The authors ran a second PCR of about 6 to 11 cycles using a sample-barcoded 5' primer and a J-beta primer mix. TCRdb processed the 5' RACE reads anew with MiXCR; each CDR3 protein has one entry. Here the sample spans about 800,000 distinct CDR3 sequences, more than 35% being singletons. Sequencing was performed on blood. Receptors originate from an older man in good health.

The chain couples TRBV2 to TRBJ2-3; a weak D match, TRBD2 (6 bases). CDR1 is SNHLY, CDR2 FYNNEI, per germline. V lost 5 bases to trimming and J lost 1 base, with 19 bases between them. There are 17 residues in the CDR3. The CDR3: CASSPGGNRKRTDTQYF. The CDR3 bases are TGTGCCAGCAGTCCCGGAGGGAACCGAAAGCGCACAGATACGCAGTATTTT.

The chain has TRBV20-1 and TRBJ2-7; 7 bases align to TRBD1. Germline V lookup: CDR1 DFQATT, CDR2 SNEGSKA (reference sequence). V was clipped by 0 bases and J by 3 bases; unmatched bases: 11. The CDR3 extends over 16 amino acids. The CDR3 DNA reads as TGCAGTGCTAGAGATGGACGAGGGGGCGGGTTCTACGAGCAGTACTTC. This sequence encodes CSARDGRGGGFYEQYF.

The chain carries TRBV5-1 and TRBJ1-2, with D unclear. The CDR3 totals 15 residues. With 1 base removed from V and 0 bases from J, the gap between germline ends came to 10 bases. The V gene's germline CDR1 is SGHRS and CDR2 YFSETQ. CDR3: CASSLYDGPNYGYTF. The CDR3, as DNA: TGCGCCAGCAGCTTGTACGACGGACCTAACTATGGCTACACCTTC.

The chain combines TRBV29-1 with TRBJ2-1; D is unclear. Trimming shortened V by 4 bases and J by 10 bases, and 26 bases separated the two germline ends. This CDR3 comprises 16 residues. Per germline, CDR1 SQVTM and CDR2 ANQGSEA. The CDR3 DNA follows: TGCAGCGTTGTCTTAGGCGTGACACCCTTAGGGCTCGAGCAGTTCTTC. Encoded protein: CSVVLGVTPLGLEQFF.

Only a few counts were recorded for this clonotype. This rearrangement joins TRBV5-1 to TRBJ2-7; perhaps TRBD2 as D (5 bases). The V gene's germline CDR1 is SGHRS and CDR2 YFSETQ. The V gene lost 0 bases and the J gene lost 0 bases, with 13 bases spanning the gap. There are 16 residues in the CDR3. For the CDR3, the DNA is TGCGCCAGCAGCTTGGTGGGAGCGGAAATCTCCTACGAGCAGTACTTC. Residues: CASSLVGAEISYEQYF. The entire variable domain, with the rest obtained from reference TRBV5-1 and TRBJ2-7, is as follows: KAGVTQTPRYLIKTRGQQVTLSCSPISGHRSVSWYQQTPGQGLQFLFEYFSETQRNKGNFPGRFSGRQFSNSRSEMNVSTLELGDSALYLCASSLVGAEISYEQYFGPGTRLTVT.

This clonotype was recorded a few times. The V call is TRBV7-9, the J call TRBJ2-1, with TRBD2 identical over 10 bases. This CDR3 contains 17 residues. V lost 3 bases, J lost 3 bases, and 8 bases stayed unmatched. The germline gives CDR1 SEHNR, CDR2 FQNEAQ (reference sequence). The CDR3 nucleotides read TGTGCCAGCAGCTTTATGATGGCTAGCGGGAGCTACAATGAGCAGTTCTTC. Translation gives CASSFMMASGSYNEQFF.

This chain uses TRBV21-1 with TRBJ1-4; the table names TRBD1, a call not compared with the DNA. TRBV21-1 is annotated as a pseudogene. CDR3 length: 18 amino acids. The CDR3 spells CASSPRSGKGSTNEKLFF. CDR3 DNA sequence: TGTGCCAGCAGCCCCCGGTCAGGGAAAGGGTCTACTAATGAAAAACTGTTTTTT.

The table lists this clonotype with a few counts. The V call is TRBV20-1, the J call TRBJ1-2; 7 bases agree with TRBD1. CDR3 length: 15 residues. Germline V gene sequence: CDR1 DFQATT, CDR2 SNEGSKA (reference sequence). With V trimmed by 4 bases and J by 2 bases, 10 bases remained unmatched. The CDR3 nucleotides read TGCAGTGCTAAATCTTCTACAGGGGCGAACTATGGCTACACCTTC. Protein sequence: CSAKSSTGANYGYTF.

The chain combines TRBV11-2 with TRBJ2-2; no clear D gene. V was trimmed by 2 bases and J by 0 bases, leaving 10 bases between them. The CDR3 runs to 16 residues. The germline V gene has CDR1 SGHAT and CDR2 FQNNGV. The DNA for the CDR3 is TGTGCCAGCAGCTTAAGTTTCAACACGAACACCGGGGAGCTGTTTTTT. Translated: CASSLSFNTNTGELFF.

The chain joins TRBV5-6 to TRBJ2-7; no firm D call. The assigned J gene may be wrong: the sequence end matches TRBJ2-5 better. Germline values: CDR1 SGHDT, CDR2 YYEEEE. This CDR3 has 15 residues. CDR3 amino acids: CASSLQAWGQETQYF. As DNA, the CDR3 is TGTGCCAGCAGCCTCCAGGCCTGGGGCCAAGAGACCCAGTACTTC.

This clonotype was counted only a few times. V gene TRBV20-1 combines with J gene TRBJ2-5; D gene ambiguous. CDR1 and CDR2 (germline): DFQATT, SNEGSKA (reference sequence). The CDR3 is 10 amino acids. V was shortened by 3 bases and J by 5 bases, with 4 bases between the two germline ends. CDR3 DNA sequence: TGCAGTGCTAGTGAGGAGACCCAGTACTTC. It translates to CSASEETQYF.

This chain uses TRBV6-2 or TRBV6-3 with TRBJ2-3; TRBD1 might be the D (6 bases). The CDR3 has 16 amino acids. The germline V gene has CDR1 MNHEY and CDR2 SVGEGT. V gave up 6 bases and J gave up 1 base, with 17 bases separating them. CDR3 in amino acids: CASRHGQLFGTDTQYF. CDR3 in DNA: TGTGCCAGCAGACACGGACAGCTTTTTGGCACAGATACGCAGTATTTT.

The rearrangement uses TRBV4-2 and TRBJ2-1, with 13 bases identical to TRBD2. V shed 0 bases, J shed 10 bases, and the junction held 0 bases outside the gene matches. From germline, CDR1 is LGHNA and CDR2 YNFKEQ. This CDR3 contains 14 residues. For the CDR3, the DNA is TGTGCCAGCAGCCAAGAGACTAGCGGGGGGGAGCAGTTCTTC. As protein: CASSQETSGGEQFF.

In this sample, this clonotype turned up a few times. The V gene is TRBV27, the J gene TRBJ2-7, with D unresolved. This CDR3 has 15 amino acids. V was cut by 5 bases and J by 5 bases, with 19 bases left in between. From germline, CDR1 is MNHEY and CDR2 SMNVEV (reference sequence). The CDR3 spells CASSLFSALPHEQYF. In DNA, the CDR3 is TGTGCCAGCAGTCTCTTCTCCGCCCTCCCCCACGAGCAGTACTTC.

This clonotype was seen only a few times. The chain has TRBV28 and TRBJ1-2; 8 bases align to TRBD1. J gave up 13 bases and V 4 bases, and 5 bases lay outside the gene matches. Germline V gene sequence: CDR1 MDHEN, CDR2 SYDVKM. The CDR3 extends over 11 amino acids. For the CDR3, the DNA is TGTGCCAGCAGTTCGGACAGGGCCTGCACCTTC. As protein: CASSSDRACTF.

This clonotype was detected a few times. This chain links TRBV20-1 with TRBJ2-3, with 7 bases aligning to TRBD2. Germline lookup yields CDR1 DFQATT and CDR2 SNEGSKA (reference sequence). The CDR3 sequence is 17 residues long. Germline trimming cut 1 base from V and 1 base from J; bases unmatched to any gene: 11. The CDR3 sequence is CSARGRTTAGGTDTQYF. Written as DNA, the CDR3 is TGCAGTGCTAGAGGTAGGACGACGGCGGGAGGCACAGATACGCAGTATTTT.

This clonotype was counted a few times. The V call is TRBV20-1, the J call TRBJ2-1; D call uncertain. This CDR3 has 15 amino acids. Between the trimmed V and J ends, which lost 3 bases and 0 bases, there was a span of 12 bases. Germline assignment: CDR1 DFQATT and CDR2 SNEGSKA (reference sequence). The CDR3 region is CSASYEWSSYNEQFF. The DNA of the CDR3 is TGCAGTGCTAGTTACGAGTGGAGCTCCTACAATGAGCAGTTCTTC.

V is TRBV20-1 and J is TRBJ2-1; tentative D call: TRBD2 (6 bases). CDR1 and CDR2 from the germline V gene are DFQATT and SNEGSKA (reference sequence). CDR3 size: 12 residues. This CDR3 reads CSGEVSYNEQFF. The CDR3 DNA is TGCAGCGGGGAGGTATCCTACAATGAGCAGTTCTTC.

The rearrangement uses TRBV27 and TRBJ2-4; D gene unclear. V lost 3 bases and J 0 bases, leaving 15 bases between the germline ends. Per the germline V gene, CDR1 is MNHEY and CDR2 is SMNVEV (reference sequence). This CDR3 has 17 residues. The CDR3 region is CASSLLSEFPAKNIQYF. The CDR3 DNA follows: TGTGCCAGCAGTTTGCTCTCGGAATTTCCAGCCAAAAACATTCAGTACTTC.

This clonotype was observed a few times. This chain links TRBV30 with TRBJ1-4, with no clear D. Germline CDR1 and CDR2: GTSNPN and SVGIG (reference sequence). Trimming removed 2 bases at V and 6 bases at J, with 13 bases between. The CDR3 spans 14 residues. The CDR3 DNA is TGTGCCTGGAGTTCCCCCGTCATAGATGAAAAACTGTTTTTT. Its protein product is CAWSSPVIDEKLFF. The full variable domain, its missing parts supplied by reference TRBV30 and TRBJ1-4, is SQTIHQWPATLVQPVGSPLSLECTVEGTSNPNLYWYRQAAGRGLQLLFYSVGIGQISSEVPQNLSASRPQDRQFILSSKKLLLSDSGFYLCAWSSPVIDEKLFFGSGTQLSVL.

CDR3: CASSMQRLTNEAFF. The CDR3 bases are TGCGCCAGCAGCATGCAGAGACTCACAAATGAAGCTTTCTTT. The chain recombines TRBV5-1 with TRBJ1-1; unclear D gene. The CDR3 length is 14 residues. Trimming removed 4 bases from V and 7 bases from J, with 17 bases in between. The germline V gene has CDR1 SGHRS and CDR2 YFSETQ.

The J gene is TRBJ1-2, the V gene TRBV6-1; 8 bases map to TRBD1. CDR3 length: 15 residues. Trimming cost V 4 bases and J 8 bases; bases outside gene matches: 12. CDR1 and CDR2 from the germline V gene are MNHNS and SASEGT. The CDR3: CASSVNMGQVGGYTF. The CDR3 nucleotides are TGTGCCAGCAGTGTTAATATGGGACAGGTTGGAGGCTACACCTTC.

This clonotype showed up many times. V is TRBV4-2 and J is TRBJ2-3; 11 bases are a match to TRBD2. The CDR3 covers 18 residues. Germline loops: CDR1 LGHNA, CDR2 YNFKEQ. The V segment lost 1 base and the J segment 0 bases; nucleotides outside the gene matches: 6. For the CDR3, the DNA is TGTGCCAGCAGCCAAGTAGGGACTAGCGGAGGAAGCACAGATACGCAGTATTTT. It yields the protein CASSQVGTSGGSTDTQYF.

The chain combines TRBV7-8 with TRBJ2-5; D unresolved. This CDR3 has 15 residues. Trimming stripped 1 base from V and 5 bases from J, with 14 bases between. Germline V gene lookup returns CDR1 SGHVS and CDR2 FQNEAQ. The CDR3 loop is CASSLDSTNTETQYF. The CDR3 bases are TGTGCCAGCAGCTTAGACTCAACAAACACGGAGACCCAGTACTTC.

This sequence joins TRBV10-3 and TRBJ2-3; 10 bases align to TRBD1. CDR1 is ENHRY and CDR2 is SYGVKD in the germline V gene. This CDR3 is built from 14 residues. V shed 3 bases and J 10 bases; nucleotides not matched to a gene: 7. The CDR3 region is CAISDGTGDQAQYF. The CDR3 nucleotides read TGTGCCATCAGTGACGGGACAGGGGACCAGGCGCAGTATTTT.

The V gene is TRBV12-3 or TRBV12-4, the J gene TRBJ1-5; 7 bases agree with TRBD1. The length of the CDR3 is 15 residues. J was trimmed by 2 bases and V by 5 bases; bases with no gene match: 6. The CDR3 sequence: CASSGSGQCNQPQHF. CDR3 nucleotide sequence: TGTGCCAGCAGTGGCTCGGGACAGTGCAATCAGCCCCAGCATTTT.

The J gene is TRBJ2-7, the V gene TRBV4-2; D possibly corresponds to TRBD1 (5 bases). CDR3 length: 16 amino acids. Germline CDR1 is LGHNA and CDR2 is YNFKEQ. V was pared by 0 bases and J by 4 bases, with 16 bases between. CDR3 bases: TGTGCCAGCAGCCAAGATCAGCAGGGCATTCGATACGAGCAGTACTTC. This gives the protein CASSQDQQGIRYEQYF.

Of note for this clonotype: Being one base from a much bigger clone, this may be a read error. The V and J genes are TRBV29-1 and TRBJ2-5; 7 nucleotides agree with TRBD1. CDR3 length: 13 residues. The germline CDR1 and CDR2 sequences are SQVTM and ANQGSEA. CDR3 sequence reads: CSASDRAQGTQYF. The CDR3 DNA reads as TGCAGCGCTAGTGACAGGGCGCAAGGGACCCAGTACTTC.

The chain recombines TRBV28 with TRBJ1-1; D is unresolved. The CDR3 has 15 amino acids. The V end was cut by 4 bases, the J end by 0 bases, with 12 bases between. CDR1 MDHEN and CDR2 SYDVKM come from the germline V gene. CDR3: CASSSLTTVNTEAFF. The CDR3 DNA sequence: TGTGCCAGCAGTTCATTGACAACTGTGAACACTGAAGCTTTCTTT.

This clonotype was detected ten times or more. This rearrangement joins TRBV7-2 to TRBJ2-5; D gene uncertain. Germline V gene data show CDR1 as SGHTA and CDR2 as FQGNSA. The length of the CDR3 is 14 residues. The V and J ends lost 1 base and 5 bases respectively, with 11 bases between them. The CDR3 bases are TGTGCCAGCAGCTTAGGCATGTCCGGCGAGACCCAGTACTTC. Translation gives CASSLGMSGETQYF.